The 5 T cell receptor beta chains in this list originate from one sample, sequenced in a study of vaccination and CD4 T cells after COVID-19. Their antigens are not known. Sequencing of DNA taken from cultured CD4+ T cells relied on the Oncomine TCR Beta short-read assay. TCRdb processed the PCR reads anew with MiXCR; each CDR3 protein has one entry. The sample has some 20,000 distinct CDR3 sequences, roughly three fifths seen once. Sample treatment: roughly ten-day PBMC culture with coronavirus spike peptide pools or control peptides (ViraFEST assay). The sample was CD4+ T cells from blood, cultured in vitro, taken after SARS-CoV-2 vaccination. These receptors originate from a human donor who had recovered from COVID-19.

This sequence joins TRBV5-1 and TRBJ2-5; 11 bases line up with TRBD2. CDR1 is SGHRS, CDR2 YFSETQ, per germline. After removal of 2 bases from V and 5 bases from J, the junction contained 8 bases not matched to a gene. The CDR3 is 16 amino acids. The CDR3 is CASSFSGGGPRETQYF. In DNA, the CDR3 is TGCGCCAGCAGCTTTAGCGGGGGGGGACCCCGGGAGACCCAGTACTTC.

The chain has TRBV20-1 and TRBJ1-2; 7 positions match TRBD1. The CDR3 consists of 13 residues. V dropped 2 bases and J dropped 5; count of bases not matched to a gene: 5. Germline V gene sequence: CDR1 DFQATT, CDR2 SNEGSKA (reference sequence). In nucleotides, the CDR3 is TGCAGTGCTAGACGGGACAGCACATATGGCTACACCTTC. Translated: CSARRDSTYGYTF.

The V and J genes are TRBV24-1 and TRBJ2-7; D is possibly TRBD1 (6 bases). Germline loops: CDR1 KGHDR, CDR2 SFDVKD. There are 16 residues in the CDR3. Trimming shortened V by 4 bases and J by 4 bases, and 19 bases separated the two germline ends. The CDR3 region has the DNA TGTGCCACCAGTGACAAACCACAGGGTGTAAAGTACGAGCAGTACTTC. Protein product: CATSDKPQGVKYEQYF.

This clonotype occurred a few times. The chain carries TRBV20-1 and TRBJ1-2; 8 bases align to TRBD1. The CDR3 loop spans 12 amino acids. V shed 5 bases and J 7 bases; nucleotides not matched to a gene: 6. From germline, CDR1 is DFQATT and CDR2 SNEGSKA (reference sequence). DNA of the CDR3: TGCAGTGCTGACAGGGGTTCCTCTGGCTACACCTTC. It encodes CSADRGSSGYTF.

J is TRBJ1-6 and V is TRBV27, with 10 nucleotides matching TRBD1. Losses at the gene ends were 5 bases for V and 10 bases for J; bases not matched to a gene: 11. This CDR3 contains 16 residues. Germline-derived CDR1 and CDR2 are MNHEY and SMNVEV (reference sequence). CDR3 nucleotides: TGTGCCAGCAGTACTCGGACAGGGGGATTCGTCTCACCCCTCCACTTT. Amino acid sequence: CASSTRTGGFVSPLHF.